These 17 T cell receptor beta chains originate from one sample sequenced in a study of blood T cell repertoires in COVID-19. Profiled with immunoSEQ multiplex PCR; TCRdb holds only in-frame clones, not every one. This sample has under 500,000 clones; around 89% occur once, and the top ten carry 4.3%. The sequencing input was peripheral blood. These receptors all come from a woman in her thirties with acute or convalescent COVID-19.

The chain links TRBV3-1 (or the pseudogene TRBV3-2) to TRBJ2-3; 10 nucleotides match TRBD2. The CDR3 consists of 16 residues. The ends lost 0 bases at V and 8 bases at J; junction bases unmatched: 8. Germline assignment: CDR1 LGHDT and CDR2 YNNKEL (reference sequence). In DNA form, the CDR3 reads TGTGCCAGCAGCCAAGATCCTAGCGGGAGCTTTAGTACGCAGTATTTT. It specifies CASSQDPSGSFSTQYF.

The rearrangement uses TRBV21-1 and TRBJ2-6; the table's D gene call, TRBD2, was not cross checked with the DNA. TRBV21-1 counts as a pseudogene. This CDR3 has 15 amino acids. This CDR3 is CAAHSGPSGANVLTF. For the CDR3, the DNA is TGTGCCGCTCATAGTGGTCCCTCTGGGGCCAACGTCCTGACTTTC.

This clone was seen only once. The genes are TRBV2 and TRBJ1-5; D unresolved. The ends were cut back, 8 bases at V and 4 bases at J, with 9 bases in the middle. Germline V lookup: CDR1 SNHLY, CDR2 FYNNEI. The CDR3 runs 12 residues. In nucleotides, the CDR3 is TGTGCCAGCGCACCAGCGAATCAGCCCCAGCATTTT. Protein: CASAPANQPQHF.

V usage is TRBV6-5 and J usage is TRBJ2-3; possibly TRBD2 for D (7 bases). Germline V gene sequence: CDR1 MNHEY, CDR2 SVGAGI. V was shortened by 7 bases and J by 4 bases, with 18 bases between the two germline ends. The CDR3 contains 15 residues. The CDR3 loop is CASKWGRGMADTQYF. In nucleotides, the CDR3 is TGTGCCAGCAAATGGGGGCGGGGGATGGCAGATACGCAGTATTTT.

This clone was observed a single time. The chain is built from TRBV10-1 and TRBJ2-1, with 9 positions matching TRBD2. V shed 3 bases and J 10 bases; nucleotides not matched to a gene: 13. The CDR3 extends over 16 amino acids. Germline CDR1 reads WNHNN; CDR2 reads SYGVQD (reference sequence). In DNA form, the CDR3 reads TGCGCCAGCAGTGATGTCGAGCGGGGGGCCTATTCGGAGCAGTTCTTC. It encodes CASSDVERGAYSEQFF.

The rearrangement joins TRBV7-6 to TRBJ1-4, with D uncertain. Trimming cost V 2 bases and J 5 bases, with 6 bases left between them. CDR3 length: 13 residues. Germline loops: CDR1 SGHVS, CDR2 FNYEAQ. The CDR3 region is CASSLHFNEKLFF. The CDR3 bases are TGTGCCAGCAGCTTACACTTCAATGAAAAACTGTTTTTT.

This rearrangement joins TRBV28 to TRBJ2-5; 10 nucleotides agree with TRBD2. The CDR3 is 16 amino acids. Germline V gene lookup returns CDR1 MDHEN and CDR2 SYDVKM. Losses at the gene ends were 5 bases for V and 5 bases for J; bases not matched to a gene: 11. The CDR3 DNA follows: TGTGCCAGCAGTCCCCGGGAGCGGGGGGGCTCGGAGACCCAGTACTTC. Translating it yields CASSPRERGGSETQYF.

The rearrangement uses TRBV11-2 and TRBJ1-3; 7 nucleotides match TRBD1. The junction had 8 bases not matched to a gene; V was cut back by 3 bases and J by 0 bases. CDR3 size: 17 residues. Germline CDR1 is SGHAT and CDR2 is FQNNGV. The CDR3 protein is CASSFLAGGVSGNTIYF. For the CDR3, the DNA is TGTGCCAGCAGCTTTTTGGCAGGGGGAGTCTCTGGAAACACCATATATTTT.

The CDR3 reads CASSGDRYGNTIYF. The DNA for the CDR3 is TGTGCCAGCAGTGGTGACAGGTACGGAAACACCATATATTTT. V usage is TRBV28 and J usage is TRBJ1-3; D might be TRBD1 (6 bases). The germline gives CDR1 MDHEN, CDR2 SYDVKM. Trimming removed 5 bases at V and 4 bases at J, with 12 bases between. This CDR3 region has 14 residues. The entire variable domain, with the rest obtained from reference TRBV28 and TRBJ1-3, is as follows: DVKVTQSSRYLVKRTGEKVFLECVQDMDHENMFWYRQDPGLGLRLIYFSYDVKMKEKGDIPEGYSVSREKKERFSLILESASTNQTSMYLCASSGDRYGNTIYFGEGSWLTVV.

The genes are TRBV5-1 and TRBJ2-1; tentatively, D is TRBD2 (6 bases). Germline CDR1 SGHRS, CDR2 YFSETQ. The CDR3 length is 15 residues. V lost 2 bases, J lost 4 bases, and 13 bases lay in between. The chain's CDR3 is CASSFREGGYNEQFF. The CDR3 DNA is TGCGCCAGCAGCTTCAGGGAAGGAGGGTACAATGAGCAGTTCTTC. Combining the CDR3 with reference TRBV5-1 and TRBJ2-1 gives the whole variable domain KAGVTQTPRYLIKTRGQQVTLSCSPISGHRSVSWYQQTPGQGLQFLFEYFSETQRNKGNFPGRFSGRQFSNSRSEMNVSTLELGDSALYLCASSFREGGYNEQFFGPGTRLTVL.

This rearrangement joins TRBV4-2 to TRBJ2-3; 10 positions agree with TRBD1. J was trimmed by 8 bases and V by 4 bases; bases with no gene match: 9. The CDR3 consists of 15 residues. Germline V gives CDR1 LGHNA, CDR2 YNFKEQ. Here the CDR3 reads CASSPRTGGEPTQYF. In DNA form, the CDR3 reads TGTGCCAGCAGCCCCCGGACAGGGGGTGAGCCTACGCAGTATTTT.

This chain connects TRBV11-2 to TRBJ1-6; a possible D gene is TRBD1 (5 bases). CDR1 SGHAT and CDR2 FQNNGV come from the germline V gene. CDR3 size: 13 residues. V was shortened by 5 bases and J by 7 bases, with 9 bases between the two germline ends. The CDR3 coding sequence is TGTGCCAGCAGCAATTACAGGAATTCACCCCTCCACTTT. It yields the protein CASSNYRNSPLHF. Together with reference TRBV11-2 and TRBJ1-6, the CDR3 gives the full variable domain: EAGVAQSPRYKIIEKRQSVAFWCNPISGHATLYWYQQILGQGPKLLIQFQNNGVVDDSQLPKDRFSAERLKGVDSTLKIQPAKLEDSAVYLCASSNYRNSPLHFGNGTRLTVT.

V usage is TRBV7-2 and J usage is TRBJ2-1; no firm D call. Germline V gene lookup returns CDR1 SGHTA and CDR2 FQGNSA. This CDR3 spans 13 amino acids. V was cut by 3 bases and J by 3 bases, with 6 bases left in between. The CDR3 loop is CASSFLDYNEQFF. The CDR3 nucleotides are TGTGCCAGCAGCTTCCTAGACTACAATGAGCAGTTCTTC.

CDR3 sequence: CASSYRQGDGYTF. In nucleotides, the CDR3 is TGTGCCAGCAGTTACCGACAGGGAGATGGCTACACCTTC. V is TRBV6-6 and J is TRBJ1-2; 7 bases are a match to TRBD1. The CDR3 consists of 13 residues. Germline-derived CDR1 and CDR2 are MNHNY and SVGAGI (reference sequence). The V segment lost 2 bases and the J segment 6 bases; nucleotides outside the gene matches: 3.

The chain uses TRBV6-6 and TRBJ1-1; 7 positions match TRBD1. This CDR3 contains 15 residues. The J segment lost 11 bases and the V segment lost 6 bases, leaving 18 bases of the junction unmatched. CDR1 is MNHNY and CDR2 is SVGAGI in the germline V gene (reference sequence). Written as DNA, the CDR3 is TGTGCCAGCAGCTCAGGACAGGCCCAGGTTGTAGGGGCTTTCTTT. This encodes CASSSGQAQVVGAFF.

The rearrangement uses TRBV10-3 and TRBJ2-5; TRBD2 agrees at 8 bases. This CDR3 is 17 amino acids long. With 3 bases clipped from V and 1 base from J, the junction kept 10 bases outside the gene matches. The germline V gene has CDR1 ENHRY and CDR2 SYGVKD. The CDR3 DNA reads as TGTGCCATCAGTGATCCGGGGGGGGGACGATCCCAAGAGACCCAGTACTTC. It yields the protein CAISDPGGGRSQETQYF.

As concerns this clone: This specimen includes other DNA sequences encoding the same CDR3. V gene TRBV5-1 combines with J gene TRBJ1-3, with 7 positions matching TRBD1. CDR1 and CDR2 from the germline V gene are SGHRS and YFSETQ. CDR3 length: 15 amino acids. Trimming took 4 bases from V and 2 from J; bases not matched to a gene: 6. For the CDR3, the DNA is TGCGCCAGCAGCGTTACAGGGGCGCCTGGAAACACCATATATTTT. This sequence encodes CASSVTGAPGNTIYF.